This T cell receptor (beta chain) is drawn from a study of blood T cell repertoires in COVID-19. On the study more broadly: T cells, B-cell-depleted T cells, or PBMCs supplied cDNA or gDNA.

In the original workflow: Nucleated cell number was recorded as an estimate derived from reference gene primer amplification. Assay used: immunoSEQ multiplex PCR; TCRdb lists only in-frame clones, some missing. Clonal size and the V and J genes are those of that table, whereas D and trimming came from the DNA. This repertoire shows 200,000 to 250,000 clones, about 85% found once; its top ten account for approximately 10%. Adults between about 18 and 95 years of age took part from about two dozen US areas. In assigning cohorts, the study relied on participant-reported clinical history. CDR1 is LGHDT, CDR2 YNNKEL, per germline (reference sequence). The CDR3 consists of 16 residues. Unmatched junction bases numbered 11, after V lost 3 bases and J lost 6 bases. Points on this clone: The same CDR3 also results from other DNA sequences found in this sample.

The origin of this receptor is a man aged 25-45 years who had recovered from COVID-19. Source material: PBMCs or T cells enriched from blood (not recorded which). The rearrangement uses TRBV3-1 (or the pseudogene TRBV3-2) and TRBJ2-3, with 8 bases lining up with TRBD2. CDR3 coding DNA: TGTGCCAGCAGCCATTTCTCACGGGGGGGCGGGGATACGCAGTATTTT. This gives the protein CASSHFSRGGGDTQYF.